This T cell receptor (beta chain) was observed in a study of shared clonotypes between healthy human individuals. Study context: CD4 naive and CD4 memory each took three plates per donor, while CD8 naive took two and CD8 memory one.

CD8 cells classed as naive were CD45RO-negative and positively selected for CCR7, excluding terminally differentiated effector memory CD45RA+ cells. The study drew all its donors from Caucasian adults living in Nashville, Tennessee. The CDR3 extends over 14 amino acids. CDR1 LNHDA and CDR2 SQIVND come from the germline V gene (reference sequence). The V gene lost 5 bases and the J gene lost 3 bases, with 14 bases spanning the gap. Sequencing used immunoSEQ multiplex PCR; TCRdb keeps in-frame clones, though not all of them. This table has fewer than 850,000 clones, 96% appearing once. This sequence was found in a man aged 25-45 years in good health. The V gene is TRBV19, the J gene TRBJ2-7; TRBD2 is a possible D gene (5 bases). The source material was naive CD8+ T cells sorted from blood. The CDR3 is CASSSGFSGYEQYF. Written as DNA, the CDR3 is TGTGCCAGTAGTTCGGGGTTTTCGGGCTACGAGCAGTACTTC.